The T cell receptor beta chain described here comes from a study of blood T cell repertoires in COVID-19. TCRdb keeps only in-frame clones here, not all; method: immunoSEQ multiplex PCR. Of about 280,000 clones listed, 90% are singletons. CDR3 length equals 15 residues. J was trimmed by 8 bases and V by 5 bases; bases with no gene match: 11. Looked up from germline, CDR1 is MNHEY and CDR2 is SVGAGI. This sequence originates from a woman between 18 and 29 years old with acute COVID-19. Sequenced input: PBMCs or T cells enriched from blood (not recorded which). The chain carries TRBV6-5 and TRBJ2-3, with 9 bases lining up with TRBD1. This CDR3 reads CASSPGDRAQGTQYF. The CDR3 coding sequence is TGTGCCAGCAGTCCAGGGGACAGGGCACAGGGTACGCAGTATTTT.